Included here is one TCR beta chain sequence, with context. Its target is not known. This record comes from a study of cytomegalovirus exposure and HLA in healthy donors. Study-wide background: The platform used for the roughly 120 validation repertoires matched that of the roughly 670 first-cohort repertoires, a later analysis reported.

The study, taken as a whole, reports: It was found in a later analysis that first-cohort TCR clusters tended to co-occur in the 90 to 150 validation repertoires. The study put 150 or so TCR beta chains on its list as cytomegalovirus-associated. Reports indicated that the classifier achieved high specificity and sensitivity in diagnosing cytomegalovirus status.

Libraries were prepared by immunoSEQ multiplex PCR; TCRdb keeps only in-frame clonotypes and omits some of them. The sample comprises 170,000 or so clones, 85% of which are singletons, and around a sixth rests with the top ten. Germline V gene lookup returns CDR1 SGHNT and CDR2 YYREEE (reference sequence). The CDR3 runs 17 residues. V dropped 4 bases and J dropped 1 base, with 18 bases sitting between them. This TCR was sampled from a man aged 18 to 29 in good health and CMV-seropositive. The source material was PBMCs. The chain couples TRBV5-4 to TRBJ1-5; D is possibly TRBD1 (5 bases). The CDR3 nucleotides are TGTGCCAGCAGCCCCCTGAGGGGAGGGCGGAGCAATCAGCCCCAGCATTTT. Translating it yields CASSPLRGGRSNQPQHF.